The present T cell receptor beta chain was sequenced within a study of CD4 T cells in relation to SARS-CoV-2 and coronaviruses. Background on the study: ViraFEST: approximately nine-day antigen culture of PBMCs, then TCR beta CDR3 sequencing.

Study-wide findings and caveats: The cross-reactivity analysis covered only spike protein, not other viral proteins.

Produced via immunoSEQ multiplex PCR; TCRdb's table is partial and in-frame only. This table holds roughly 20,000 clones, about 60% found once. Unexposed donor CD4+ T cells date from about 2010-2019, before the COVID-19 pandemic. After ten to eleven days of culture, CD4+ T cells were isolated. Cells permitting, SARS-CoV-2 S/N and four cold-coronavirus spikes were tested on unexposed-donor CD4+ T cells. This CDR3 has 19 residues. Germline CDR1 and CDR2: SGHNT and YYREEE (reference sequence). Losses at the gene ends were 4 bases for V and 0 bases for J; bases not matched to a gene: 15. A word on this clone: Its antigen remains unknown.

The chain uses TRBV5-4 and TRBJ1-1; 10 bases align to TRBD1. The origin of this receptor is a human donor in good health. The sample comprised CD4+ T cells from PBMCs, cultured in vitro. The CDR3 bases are TGTGCCAGCAGCGGGACAGGGGTTCCGTCTCCTCAACTGAACACTGAAGCTTTCTTT. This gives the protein CASSGTGVPSPQLNTEAFF.